What follows describes a single T cell receptor (beta chain). This clonotype was seen repeatedly, ten times or more. The antigen it binds to is not known. No much larger clone exists at a distance of one base, and base qualities are not known. The sample is drawn from a study of T cell repertoires in cytomegalovirus infection (dated by TCRdb to about 2019). For context, the study as a whole: Alongside well-studied HLA-B-restricted epitopes, the peptide stimulations were aimed at recently identified HLA-C-restricted CMV epitopes, whose presentation resists viral immunomodulation. Donor HLA type was relevant to the analysis, because carriage of CMV infection together with the matching HLA type was indicated by public TCR beta signatures.

Overall study results and their limits: In both this cohort and an independent cohort of some 380 donors, the cumulative frequency of public TCR beta family members distinguished carriers of CMV infection plus the relevant HLA type. The ex vivo response was dominated by HLA-C-restricted CMV-specific TCR beta clonotypes, which also provided the single most frequent clonotype in two of eight donors.

This sample's treatment or condition label indicates: in vitro stimulation with specific CMV peptide epitopes to enrich CMV-specific T cells. Sequencing relied on an Illumina HiSeq 1500. Starting from the raw public reads, TCRdb applied fastp trimming at Q25, assembled clones with MiXCR and retained in-frame beta chains. Each entry is one CDR3 protein sequence, shown with its most common DNA and genes. This sample is represented by 100,000 or so distinct CDR3 sequences; roughly 29% of them were singletons. The leading ten clones occupy 65% to 75% of the sample. Sequences were derived from CD8+ T cells from cultured PBMCs, sampled from culture after CMV antigen stimulation. The source is a human donor in good health (CMV status not recorded). Some clones in this sample may be carry-over from other donors' samples.

The DNA sequence reads TGTGCCAGCAGTTTTATTTTAGAGATTCAAGAGACCCAGTACTTC. The resulting protein is CASSFILEIQETQYF. The chain is encoded by TRBV28 joined to TRBJ2-5, with the D gene uncertain. V and J lose 3 bases and 2 bases, and a span of 13 bases separates them. Taken from the germline V gene, the CDR1 and CDR2 loops are MDHEN and SYDVKM. From the cysteine up to the phenylalanine, the CDR3 has a length of 15 residues. Just the 45-base CDR3 DNA is kept, in frame starting at base 1. The reference TRBV28 and TRBJ2-5 proteins fill in what lies around the CDR3, so the full variable domain reads DVKVTQSSRYLVKRTGEKVFLECVQDMDHENMFWYRQDPGLGLRLIYFSYDVKMKEKGDIPEGYSVSREKKERFSLILESASTNQTSMYLCASSFILEIQETQYFGPGTRLLVL.